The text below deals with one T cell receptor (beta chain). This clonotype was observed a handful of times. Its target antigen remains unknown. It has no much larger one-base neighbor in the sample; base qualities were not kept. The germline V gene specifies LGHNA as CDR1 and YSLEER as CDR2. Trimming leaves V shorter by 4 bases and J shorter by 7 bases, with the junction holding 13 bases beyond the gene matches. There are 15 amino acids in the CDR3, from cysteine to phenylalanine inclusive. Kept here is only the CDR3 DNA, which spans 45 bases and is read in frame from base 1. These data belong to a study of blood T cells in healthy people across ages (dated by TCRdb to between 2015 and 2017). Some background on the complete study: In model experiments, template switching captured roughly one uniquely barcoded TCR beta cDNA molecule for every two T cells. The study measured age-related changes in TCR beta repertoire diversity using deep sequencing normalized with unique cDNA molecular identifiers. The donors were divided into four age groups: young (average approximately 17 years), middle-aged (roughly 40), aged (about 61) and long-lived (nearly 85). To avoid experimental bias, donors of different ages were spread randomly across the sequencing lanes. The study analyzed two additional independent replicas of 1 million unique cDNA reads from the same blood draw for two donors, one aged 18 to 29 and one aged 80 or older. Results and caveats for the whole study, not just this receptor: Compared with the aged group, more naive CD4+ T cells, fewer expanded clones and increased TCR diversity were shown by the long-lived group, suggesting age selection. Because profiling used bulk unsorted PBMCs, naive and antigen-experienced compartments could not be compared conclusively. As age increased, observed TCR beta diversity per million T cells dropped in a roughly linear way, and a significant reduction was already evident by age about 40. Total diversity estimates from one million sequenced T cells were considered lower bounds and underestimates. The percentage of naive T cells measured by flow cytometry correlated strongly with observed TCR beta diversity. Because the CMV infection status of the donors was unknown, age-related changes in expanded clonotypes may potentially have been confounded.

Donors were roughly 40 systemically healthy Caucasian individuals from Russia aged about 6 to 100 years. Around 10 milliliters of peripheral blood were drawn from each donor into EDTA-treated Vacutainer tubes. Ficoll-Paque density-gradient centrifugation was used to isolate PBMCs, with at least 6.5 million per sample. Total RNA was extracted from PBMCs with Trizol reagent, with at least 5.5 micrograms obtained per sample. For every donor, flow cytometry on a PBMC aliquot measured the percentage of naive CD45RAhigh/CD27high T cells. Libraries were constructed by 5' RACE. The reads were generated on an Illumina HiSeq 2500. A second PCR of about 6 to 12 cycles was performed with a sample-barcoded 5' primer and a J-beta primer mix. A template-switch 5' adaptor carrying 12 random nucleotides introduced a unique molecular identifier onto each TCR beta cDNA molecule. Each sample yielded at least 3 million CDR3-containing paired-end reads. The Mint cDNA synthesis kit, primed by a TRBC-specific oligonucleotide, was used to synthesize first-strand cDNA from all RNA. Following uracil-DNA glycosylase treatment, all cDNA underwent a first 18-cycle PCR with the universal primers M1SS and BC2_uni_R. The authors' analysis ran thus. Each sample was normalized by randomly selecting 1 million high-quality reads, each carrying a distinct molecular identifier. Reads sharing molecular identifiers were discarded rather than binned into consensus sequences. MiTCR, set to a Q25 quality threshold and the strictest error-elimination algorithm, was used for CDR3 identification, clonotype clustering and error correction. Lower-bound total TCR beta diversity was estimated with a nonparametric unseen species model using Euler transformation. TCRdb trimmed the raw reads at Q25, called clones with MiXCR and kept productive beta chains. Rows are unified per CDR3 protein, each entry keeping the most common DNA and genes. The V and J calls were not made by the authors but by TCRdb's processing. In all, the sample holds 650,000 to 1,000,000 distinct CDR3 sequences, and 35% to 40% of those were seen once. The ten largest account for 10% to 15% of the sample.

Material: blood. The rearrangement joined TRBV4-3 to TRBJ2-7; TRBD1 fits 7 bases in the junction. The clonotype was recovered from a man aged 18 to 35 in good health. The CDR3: CASSRDREEYNEQYF. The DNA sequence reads TGCGCCAGCAGCCGGGACAGAGAAGAGTACAATGAGCAGTACTTC.